Following are 25 T cell receptor beta chains from one sample sequenced in a study of blood T cell repertoires in COVID-19. The method was immunoSEQ multiplex PCR; TCRdb's version includes in-frame clones alone and lacks a portion of them. The table lists about 250,000 clones, about 85% of them singletons, with 3% to 3.5% in the top ten. Material for sequencing was peripheral blood. The receptor source for this set is a man aged 18 to 29 with active or convalescent COVID-19.

This rearrangement joins TRBV9 to TRBJ2-1; 12 positions match TRBD2. Per germline, CDR1 SGDLS and CDR2 YYNGEE. With 3 bases clipped from V and 9 bases from J, the junction kept 1 base outside the gene matches. There are 13 residues in the CDR3. CDR3 sequence: CASSGTSGIEQFF. CDR3 DNA: TGTGCCAGCAGCGGGACTAGCGGGATTGAGCAGTTCTTC.

The chain couples TRBV3-1 (or the pseudogene TRBV3-2) to TRBJ1-3; possibly TRBD1 for D (6 bases). The CDR3 is made up of 17 amino acids. Between the trimmed V and J ends, which lost 0 bases and 5 bases, there was a span of 17 bases. The germline V gene has CDR1 LGHDT and CDR2 YNNKEL (reference sequence). CDR3 protein: CASSQDIGQRYRNTIYF. CDR3 DNA sequence: TGTGCCAGCAGCCAAGATATAGGACAGAGATACCGAAACACCATATATTTT.

The chain recombines TRBV6-5 with TRBJ1-2; D not resolved. Germline V CDR1 and CDR2: MNHEY, SVGAGI. Trimming left V 6 bases short and J 8 bases short, with 13 bases between. The CDR3 runs to 12 residues. CDR3 bases: TGTGCCAGCAGACAAAACGGGTGGGGCTACACCTTC. Translating gives CASRQNGWGYTF.

The V call is TRBV19, the J call TRBJ2-7; TRBD2 matches 11 bases. Per germline, CDR1 LNHDA and CDR2 SQIVND (reference sequence). This CDR3 spans 19 amino acids. J was trimmed by 0 bases and V by 3 bases; bases with no gene match: 13. CDR3: CASSIRLAGRGSSSYEQYF. The CDR3 region has the DNA TGTGCCAGTAGTATTCGACTAGCGGGACGGGGAAGCAGCTCCTACGAGCAGTACTTC.

The gene calls are TRBV13 and TRBJ2-1, with TRBD1 identical over 12 bases. J gave up 9 bases and V 5 bases, and 11 bases lay outside the gene matches. The CDR3 totals 16 residues. Germline values: CDR1 PRHDT, CDR2 FYEKMQ (reference sequence). Here the CDR3 DNA reads TGTGCCAGCAGCCCCCCAGGGGGGACAGGGGGCTCTGAGCAGTTCTTC. Translation gives CASSPPGGTGGSEQFF. Based on the CDR3 plus reference TRBV13 and TRBJ2-1, the full variable domain is AAGVIQSPRHLIKEKRETATLKCYPIPRHDTVYWYQQGPGQDPQFLISFYEKMQSDKGSIPDRFSAQQFSDYHSELNMSSLELGDSALYFCASSPPGGTGGSEQFFGPGTRLTVL.

The V gene is TRBV27, the J gene TRBJ1-2, with a possible D match to TRBD1 (6 bases). Germline V gives CDR1 MNHEY, CDR2 SMNVEV (reference sequence). This CDR3 contains 13 residues. The V gene lost 6 bases and the J gene lost 8 bases, with 16 bases spanning the gap. The CDR3 coding sequence is TGTGCCAGCAGACAACAGGGTTTCGGAGGCTACACCTTC. Translated, it gives CASRQQGFGGYTF.

The chain is built from TRBV19 and TRBJ2-3, with 11 bases lining up with TRBD2. Germline CDR1 is LNHDA and CDR2 is SQIVND (reference sequence). The CDR3 has 15 amino acids. J gave up 4 bases and V 5 bases, and 5 bases lay outside the gene matches. The CDR3 spells CASSQLAGVADTQYF. CDR3 nucleotides: TGTGCCAGTAGTCAACTAGCGGGAGTTGCAGATACGCAGTATTTT.

The V call is TRBV3-1 (or the pseudogene TRBV3-2), the J call TRBJ2-1, with unresolved D. Germline CDR1 is LGHDT and CDR2 is YNNKEL (reference sequence). V was pared by 1 base and J by 6 bases, with 4 bases between. The CDR3 sequence is 12 residues long. The CDR3 DNA is TGTGCCAGCAGCCAAGCGTCCAATGAGCAGTTCTTC. This encodes CASSQASNEQFF.

A single count supports this clone. The V and J genes are TRBV6-5 and TRBJ1-2; 9 bases line up with TRBD1. The trim removed 6 bases at V and 5 bases at J, leaving 4 bases unmatched. The germline V gene encodes CDR1 MNHEY and CDR2 SVGAGI. The CDR3 is 13 residues long. The CDR3 bases are TGTGCCAGCAGGGTGGGACAGGGATATGGCTACACCTTC. It codes for CASRVGQGYGYTF.

V usage is TRBV27 and J usage is TRBJ1-1; 8 bases fit TRBD1. Germline loops: CDR1 MNHEY, CDR2 SMNVEV (reference sequence). This CDR3 region has 14 residues. V shed 6 bases, J shed 1 base, and the junction held 4 bases outside the gene matches. The CDR3 nucleotides are TGTGCCAGCAGGGCGGACAGGGAGAACACTGAAGCTTTCTTT. Residues: CASRADRENTEAFF.

This clone was counted ten times or more. V is TRBV7-2 and J is TRBJ2-1; TRBD2 matches 10 bases. Germline V gene lookup returns CDR1 SGHTA and CDR2 FQGNSA. V was pared by 5 bases and J by 5 bases, with 9 bases of the junction left unmatched. The CDR3 is made up of 16 amino acids. The CDR3 DNA sequence: TGTGCCAGCAGCGGCGCGAGGACTAGCGGAGACAATGAGCAGTTCTTC. Translation: CASSGARTSGDNEQFF. The full variable domain, with the rest looked up from reference TRBV7-2 and TRBJ2-1, is GAGVSQSPSNKVTEKGKDVELRCDPISGHTALYWYRQSLGQGLEFLIYFQGNSAPDKSGLPSDRFSAERTGGSVSTLTIQRTQQEDSAVYLCASSGARTSGDNEQFFGPGTRLTVL.

This clone is a singleton in its sample. V is TRBV4-3 and J is TRBJ1-3, with 8 bases matching TRBD1. Trimming took 4 bases from V and 5 from J; bases not matched to a gene: 10. The CDR3 totals 16 residues. Per germline, CDR1 LGHNA and CDR2 YSLEER. The CDR3, as DNA: TGCGCCAGCAGCCCACGCACGGACAGGGATCGAAACACCATATATTTT. Its translation: CASSPRTDRDRNTIYF.

The J gene is TRBJ1-1, the V gene TRBV27; 7 nucleotides agree with TRBD1. The CDR3 loop spans 15 amino acids. J was trimmed by 3 bases and V by 6 bases; bases with no gene match: 10. Germline assignment: CDR1 MNHEY and CDR2 SMNVEV (reference sequence). The DNA for the CDR3 is TGTGCCAGCAGGAAGAGGACAGGTGTAGACACTGAAGCTTTCTTT. It specifies CASRKRTGVDTEAFF.

The table lists this clone with many counts. For the CDR3, the DNA is TGTGCCAGCAGCTTAGTCCTTGGACAGGGGGCGTCTGAGCAGTACTTC. As protein: CASSLVLGQGASEQYF. V is TRBV7-9 and J is TRBJ2-7; 11 nucleotides align to TRBD1. V shed 1 base and J 7 bases; nucleotides not matched to a gene: 9. Germline V gene lookup returns CDR1 SEHNR and CDR2 FQNEAQ (reference sequence). The CDR3 is made up of 16 amino acids.

This chain uses TRBV4-1 with TRBJ2-7; D remains ambiguous. The CDR3 covers 13 residues. Trimming took 0 bases from V and 4 from J, leaving 7 bases between them. CDR1 is MGHRA, CDR2 YSYEKL, per germline. In DNA, the CDR3 is TGCGCCAGCAGCCAAGATATCCGTTACGAGCAGTACTTC. Protein: CASSQDIRYEQYF.

This chain's CDR3 is CASSEYHGSLAGELFF. The CDR3 coding sequence is TGTGCCAGCAGTGAATATCACGGGAGTCTTGCCGGGGAGCTGTTTTTT. V and J are TRBV25-1 and TRBJ2-2, with D tentatively TRBD2 (6 bases). CDR1 is MGHDK, CDR2 SYGVNS, per germline. The CDR3 sequence is 16 residues long. V was shortened by 0 bases and J by 6 bases, with 14 bases between the two germline ends.

The rearrangement links TRBV28 to TRBJ1-4; perhaps TRBD1 as D (5 bases). CDR1 is MDHEN and CDR2 is SYDVKM in the germline V gene. CDR3 length: 19 residues. Between the trimmed V and J ends, which lost 10 bases and 0 bases, there was a span of 27 bases. CDR3 nucleotides: TGTGCCATCTATCCGCGGGACGGACCGACGAACGCAACTAATGAAAAACTGTTTTTT. This sequence encodes CAIYPRDGPTNATNEKLFF.

The chain joins TRBV9 to TRBJ1-1, with D perhaps TRBD1 (5 bases). Germline CDR1 is SGDLS and CDR2 is YYNGEE. The CDR3 covers 16 residues. V gave up 0 bases and J gave up 3 bases, with 15 bases separating them. The CDR3 coding sequence is TGTGCCAGCAGCGTAGGGCAGGGCAGCTTGGACACTGAAGCTTTCTTT. This translates into CASSVGQGSLDTEAFF.

The rearrangement uses TRBV2 and TRBJ2-1; possibly TRBD1 for D (5 bases). Trimming cost V 5 bases and J 9 bases, with 11 bases left between them. The CDR3 sequence is 12 residues long. Germline V CDR1 and CDR2: SNHLY, FYNNEI. Here the CDR3 DNA reads TGTGCCAGCAGTTTGGGGCTGATTGAGCAGTTCTTC. Its translation: CASSLGLIEQFF.

J is TRBJ2-1 and V is TRBV4-3; D perhaps matches TRBD2 (5 bases). The V end was cut by 0 bases, the J end by 8 bases, with 11 bases between. Germline V gene data show CDR1 as LGHNA and CDR2 as YSLEER. The CDR3 contains 14 residues. The CDR3, as DNA: TGCGCCAGCAGCCAAGAATTCGAGGGCGATGAGCAGTTCTTC. This sequence encodes CASSQEFEGDEQFF.

The V call is TRBV5-1, the J call TRBJ1-1; D uncertain. Germline CDR1 and CDR2: SGHRS and YFSETQ. This CDR3 is built from 14 residues. V was pared by 0 bases and J by 4 bases, with 10 bases between. The CDR3 region is CASSLVMRATEAFF. Written as DNA, the CDR3 is TGCGCCAGCAGCTTGGTAATGAGGGCCACTGAAGCTTTCTTT.

The chain uses TRBV12-3 or TRBV12-4 and TRBJ1-3; D remains unclear. Trimming shortened V by 0 bases and J by 4 bases, and 4 bases separated the two germline ends. This CDR3 spans 13 amino acids. In DNA form, the CDR3 reads TGTGCCAGCAGTTTAGCTCCGGGAAACACCATATATTTT. It yields the protein CASSLAPGNTIYF.

The chain is built from TRBV25-1 and TRBJ1-2; D gene uncertain. Germline V gene data show CDR1 as MGHDK and CDR2 as SYGVNS. This CDR3 region has 14 residues. Trimming took off 2 bases at V and 6 bases at J, with 13 bases between the two ends. The CDR3 sequence: CASSEEGRVDGYTF. In nucleotides, the CDR3 is TGTGCCAGCAGTGAAGAGGGAAGGGTAGATGGCTACACCTTC.

The chain recombines TRBV6-5 with TRBJ2-7; possible D gene TRBD1, 6 bases. Germline V lookup: CDR1 MNHEY, CDR2 SVGAGI. V was cut by 6 bases and J by 2 bases, with 17 bases left in between. The CDR3 consists of 15 residues. The CDR3 protein is CASSKGAGVPYEQYF. The CDR3, as DNA: TGTGCCAGCAGCAAAGGGGCAGGGGTACCCTACGAGCAGTACTTC.

The rearrangement uses TRBV28 and TRBJ2-1, with 8 bases that match TRBD2. V lost 1 base to trimming and J lost 10 bases; unmatched junction nucleotides: 3. Germline V lookup: CDR1 MDHEN, CDR2 SYDVKM. The CDR3 runs to 13 residues. The CDR3 region is CASSLFGLAEQFF. CDR3 nucleotide sequence: TGTGCCAGCAGTTTATTTGGACTAGCAGAGCAGTTCTTC.